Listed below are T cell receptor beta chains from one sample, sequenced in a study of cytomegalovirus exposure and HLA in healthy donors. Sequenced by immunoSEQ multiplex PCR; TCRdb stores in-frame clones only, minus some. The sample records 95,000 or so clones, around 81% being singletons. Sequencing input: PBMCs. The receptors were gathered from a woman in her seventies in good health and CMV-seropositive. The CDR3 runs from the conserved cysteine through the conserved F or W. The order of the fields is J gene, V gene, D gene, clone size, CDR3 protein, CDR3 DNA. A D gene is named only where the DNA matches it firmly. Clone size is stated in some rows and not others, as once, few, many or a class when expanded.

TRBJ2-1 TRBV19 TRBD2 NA CASSPGTSNNEQFF TGTGCCAGTAGTCCGGGGACTAGCAACAATGAGCAGTTCTTC
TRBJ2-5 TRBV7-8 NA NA CASTPRWRLVQYF TGTGCCAGCACCCCTCGCTGGAGATTGGTCCAGTACTTC
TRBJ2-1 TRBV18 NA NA CASSTADEQFF TGTGCCAGCTCAACGGCGGATGAGCAGTTCTTC
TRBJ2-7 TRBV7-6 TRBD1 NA CASSGPGTGPSYEQYF TGTGCCAGCAGCGGACCCGGGACAGGGCCCTCCTACGAGCAGTACTTC
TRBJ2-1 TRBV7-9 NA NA CASSRDRGEVFF TGTGCCAGCAGCCGCGACCGCGGGGAGGTGTTCTTC
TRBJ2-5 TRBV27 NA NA CASSLPGQHQETQYF TGTGCCAGCAGTTTACCAGGACAGCACCAAGAGACCCAGTACTTC
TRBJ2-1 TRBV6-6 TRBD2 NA CASNLAGTHNEQFF TGTGCCAGCAATCTAGCGGGAACCCACAATGAGCAGTTCTTC
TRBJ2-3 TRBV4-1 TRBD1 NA CASSRGTGKGATDTQYF TGCGCCAGCAGCCGTGGGACAGGGAAAGGGGCCACAGATACGCAGTATTTT
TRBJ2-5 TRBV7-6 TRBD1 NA CASSLAGTGETQYF TGTGCCAGCAGCTTAGCAGGGACAGGGGAGACCCAGTACTTC
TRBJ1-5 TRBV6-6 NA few CASTPGVEPQHF TGTGCCAGCACCCCGGGGGTGGAGCCCCAGCATTTT